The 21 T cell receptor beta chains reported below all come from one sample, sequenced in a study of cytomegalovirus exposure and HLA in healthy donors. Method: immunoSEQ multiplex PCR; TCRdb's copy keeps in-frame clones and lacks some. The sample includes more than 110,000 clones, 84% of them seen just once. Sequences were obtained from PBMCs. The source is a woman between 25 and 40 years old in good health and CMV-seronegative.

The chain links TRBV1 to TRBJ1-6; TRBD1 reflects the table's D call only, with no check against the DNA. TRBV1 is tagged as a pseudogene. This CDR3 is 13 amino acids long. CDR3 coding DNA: TGCACCAGCGACAGGGGAGGAAATTCACCCCTCCACTTT. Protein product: CTSDRGGNSPLHF.

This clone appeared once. The CDR3 DNA reads TGTGCCAGTGCGCTCGGACAGGGTTACGAGCAGTACTTC. It translates to CASALGQGYEQYF. The chain employs TRBV2 and TRBJ2-7; 8 bases agree with TRBD1. The junction had 8 bases not matched to a gene; V was cut back by 9 bases and J by 4 bases. The germline V gene has CDR1 SNHLY and CDR2 FYNNEI. This CDR3 has 13 amino acids.

In DNA form, the CDR3 reads TGTGCCAGCAGTGAGAGCGGGGGGGCCGATACGCAGTATTTT. This codes for CASSESGGADTQYF. The chain couples TRBV2 to TRBJ2-3, with 10 nucleotides matching TRBD2. This CDR3 comprises 14 residues. Germline values: CDR1 SNHLY, CDR2 FYNNEI. J was trimmed by 6 bases and V by 3 bases; bases with no gene match: 3.

The CDR3 DNA is TGTGCCAGCAGCTTACTGGGGGGGGGCACTGAAGCTTTCTTT. Translation gives CASSLLGGGTEAFF. The chain joins TRBV7-8 to TRBJ1-1, with D possibly being TRBD1 (5 bases). CDR1 and CDR2 (germline): SGHVS, FQNEAQ. V shed 2 bases and J shed 4 bases, with 11 bases lying between them. CDR3 length equals 14 residues. Full variable domain (missing parts from reference TRBV7-8 and TRBJ1-1): GAGVSQSPRYKVAKRGQDVALRCDPISGHVSLFWYQQALGQGPEFLTYFQNEAQLDKSGLPSDRFFAERPEGSVSTLKIQRTQQEDSAVYLCASSLLGGGTEAFFGQGTRLTVV.

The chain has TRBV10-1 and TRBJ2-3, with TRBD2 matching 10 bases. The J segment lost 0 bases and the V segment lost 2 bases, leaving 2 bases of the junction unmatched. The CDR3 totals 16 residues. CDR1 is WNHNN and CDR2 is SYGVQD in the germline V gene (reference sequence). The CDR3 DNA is TGCGCCAGCAGTGAGGGGACTAGCGTCAGCACAGATACGCAGTATTTT. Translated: CASSEGTSVSTDTQYF.

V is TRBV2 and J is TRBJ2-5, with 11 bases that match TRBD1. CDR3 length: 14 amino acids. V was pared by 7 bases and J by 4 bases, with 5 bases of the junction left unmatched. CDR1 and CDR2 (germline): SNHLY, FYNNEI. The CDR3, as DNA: TGTGCCAGCAAAGGGACAGGGGGTGGAGAGACCCAGTACTTC. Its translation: CASKGTGGGETQYF. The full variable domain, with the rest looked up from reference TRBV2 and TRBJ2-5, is EPEVTQTPSHQVTQMGQEVILRCVPISNHLYFYWYRQILGQKVEFLVSFYNNEISEKSEIFDDQFSVERPDGSNFTLKIRSTKLEDSAMYFCASKGTGGGETQYFGPGTRLLVL.

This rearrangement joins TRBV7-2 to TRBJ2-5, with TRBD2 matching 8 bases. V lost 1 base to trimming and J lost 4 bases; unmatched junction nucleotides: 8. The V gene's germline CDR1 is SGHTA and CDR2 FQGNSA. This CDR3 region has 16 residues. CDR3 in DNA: TGTGCCAGCAGCTTAGGGGTCCGGGGGGGCCTAGAGACCCAGTACTTC. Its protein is CASSLGVRGGLETQYF.

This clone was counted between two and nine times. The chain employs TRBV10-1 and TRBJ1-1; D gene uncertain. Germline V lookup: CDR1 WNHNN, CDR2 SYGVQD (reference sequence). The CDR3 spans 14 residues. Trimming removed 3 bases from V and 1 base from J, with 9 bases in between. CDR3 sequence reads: CASSEPGSNTEAFF. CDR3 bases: TGCGCCAGCAGTGAACCCGGGTCGAACACTGAAGCTTTCTTT.

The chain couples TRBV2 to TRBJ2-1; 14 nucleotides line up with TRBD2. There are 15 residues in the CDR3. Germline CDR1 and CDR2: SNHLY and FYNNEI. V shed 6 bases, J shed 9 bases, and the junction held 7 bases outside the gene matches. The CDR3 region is CASRETSGGVGEQFF. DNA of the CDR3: TGTGCCAGCAGGGAGACTAGCGGGGGGGTCGGTGAGCAGTTCTTC. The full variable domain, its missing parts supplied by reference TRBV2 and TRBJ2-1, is EPEVTQTPSHQVTQMGQEVILRCVPISNHLYFYWYRQILGQKVEFLVSFYNNEISEKSEIFDDQFSVERPDGSNFTLKIRSTKLEDSAMYFCASRETSGGVGEQFFGPGTRLTVL.

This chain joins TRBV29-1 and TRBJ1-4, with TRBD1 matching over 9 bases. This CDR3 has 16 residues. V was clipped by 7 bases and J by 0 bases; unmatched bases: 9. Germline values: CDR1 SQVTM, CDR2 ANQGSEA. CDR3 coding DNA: TGCAGCGCCACGGGACAGGGAAAAGCAACTAATGAAAAACTGTTTTTT. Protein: CSATGQGKATNEKLFF.

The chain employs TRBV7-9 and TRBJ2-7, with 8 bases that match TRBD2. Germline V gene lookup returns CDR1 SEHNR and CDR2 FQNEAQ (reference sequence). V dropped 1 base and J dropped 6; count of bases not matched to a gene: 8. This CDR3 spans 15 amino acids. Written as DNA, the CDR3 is TGTGCCAGCAGCTTAGGTGATAGCGGGGAATCCGAGCAGTACTTC. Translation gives CASSLGDSGESEQYF.

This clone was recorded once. The CDR3 reads CASSLRLAVETQYF. For the CDR3, the DNA is TGTGCCAGCAGCTTACGACTAGCAGTGGAGACCCAGTACTTC. The V call is TRBV7-9, the J call TRBJ2-5; TRBD2 matches at 7 bases. CDR3 length equals 14 residues. Per germline, CDR1 SEHNR and CDR2 FQNEAQ (reference sequence). V shed 2 bases, J shed 5 bases, and the junction held 5 bases outside the gene matches.

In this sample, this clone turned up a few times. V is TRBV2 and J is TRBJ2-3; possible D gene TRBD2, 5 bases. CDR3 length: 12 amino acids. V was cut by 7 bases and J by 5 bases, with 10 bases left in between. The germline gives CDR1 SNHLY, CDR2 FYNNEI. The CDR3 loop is CASNRDQDTQYF. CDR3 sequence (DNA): TGTGCCAGCAACCGGGATCAAGATACGCAGTATTTT.

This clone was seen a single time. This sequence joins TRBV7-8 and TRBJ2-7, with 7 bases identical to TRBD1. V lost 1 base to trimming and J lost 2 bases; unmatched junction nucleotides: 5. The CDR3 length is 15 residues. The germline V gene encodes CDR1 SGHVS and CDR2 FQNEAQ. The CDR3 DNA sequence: TGTGCCAGCAGCTTAGTGGGGACAGAAGCCTACGAGCAGTACTTC. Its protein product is CASSLVGTEAYEQYF.

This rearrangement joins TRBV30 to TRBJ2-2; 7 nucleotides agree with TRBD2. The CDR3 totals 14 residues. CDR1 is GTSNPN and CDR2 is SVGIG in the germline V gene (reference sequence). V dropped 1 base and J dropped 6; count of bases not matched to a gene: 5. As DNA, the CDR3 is TGTGCCTGGAGTGCAGGGCTAGCGGCCGGGGAGCTGTTTTTT. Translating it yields CAWSAGLAAGELFF.

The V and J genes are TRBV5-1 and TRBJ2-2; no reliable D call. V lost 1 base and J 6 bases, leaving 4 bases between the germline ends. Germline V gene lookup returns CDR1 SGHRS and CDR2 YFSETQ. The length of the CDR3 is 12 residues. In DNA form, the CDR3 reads TGCGCCAGCAGCTTGACGGCCGGGGAGCTGTTTTTT. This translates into CASSLTAGELFF.

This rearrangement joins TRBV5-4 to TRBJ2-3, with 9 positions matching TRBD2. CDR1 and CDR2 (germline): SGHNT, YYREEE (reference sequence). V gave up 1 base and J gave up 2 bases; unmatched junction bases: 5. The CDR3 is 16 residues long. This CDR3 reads CASSLSQRGDTDTQYF. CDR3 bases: TGTGCCAGCAGCTTGTCGCAGCGGGGGGACACAGATACGCAGTATTTT.

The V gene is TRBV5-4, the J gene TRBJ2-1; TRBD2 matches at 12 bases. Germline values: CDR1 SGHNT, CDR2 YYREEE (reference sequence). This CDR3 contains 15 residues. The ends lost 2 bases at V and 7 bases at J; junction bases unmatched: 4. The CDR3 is CASSLLAGGGNEQFF. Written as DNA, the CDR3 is TGTGCCAGCAGCTTACTAGCGGGGGGCGGAAATGAGCAGTTCTTC.

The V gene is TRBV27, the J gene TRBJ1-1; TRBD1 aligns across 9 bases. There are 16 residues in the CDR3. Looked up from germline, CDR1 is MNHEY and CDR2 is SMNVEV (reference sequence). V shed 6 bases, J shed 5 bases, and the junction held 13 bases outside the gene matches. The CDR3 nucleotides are TGTGCCAGCAGCCGCCAAACGACAGGGGGGACAACTGAAGCTTTCTTT. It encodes CASSRQTTGGTTEAFF.

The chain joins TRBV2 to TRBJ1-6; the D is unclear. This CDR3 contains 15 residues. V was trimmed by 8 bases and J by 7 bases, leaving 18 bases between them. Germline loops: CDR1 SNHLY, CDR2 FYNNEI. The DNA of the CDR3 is TGTGCCAGCCGGGTCCGGGCGGGTTTGAATTCACCCCTCCACTTT. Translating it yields CASRVRAGLNSPLHF.

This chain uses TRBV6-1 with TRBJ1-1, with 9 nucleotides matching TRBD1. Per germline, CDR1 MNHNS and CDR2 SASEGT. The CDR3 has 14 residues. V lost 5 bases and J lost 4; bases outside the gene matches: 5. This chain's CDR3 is CASSLQGAGTEAFF. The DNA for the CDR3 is TGTGCCAGCAGTCTACAGGGGGCCGGCACTGAAGCTTTCTTT.